This TCR beta chain originates from a study of patients and donors after allogeneic stem cell transplantation. Germline CDR1 is DFQATT and CDR2 is SNEGSKA (reference sequence). Trimming took 4 bases from V and 5 from J, leaving 11 bases between them. CDR3 length: 12 amino acids. TCRdb used MiXCR to reprocess the RT-PCR reads, holding one entry per CDR3 protein. This sample has about 960,000 distinct CDR3 sequences, with over 15% found just once. The receptor's source is a human donor who was either an allogeneic HSCT recipient or a stem cell or donor lymphocyte infusion donor (not recorded which). It is not recorded whose cells these are; they may come from a transplant donor. The specimen sequenced was blood, either unsorted or a sorted T cell fraction (not recorded which). V is TRBV20-1 and J is TRBJ2-5, with D perhaps assigned TRBD1 or TRBD2 (6 bases each). CDR3 sequence reads: CSAKGGGETQYF. DNA of the CDR3: TGCAGTGCTAAGGGGGGCGGGGAGACCCAGTACTTC.